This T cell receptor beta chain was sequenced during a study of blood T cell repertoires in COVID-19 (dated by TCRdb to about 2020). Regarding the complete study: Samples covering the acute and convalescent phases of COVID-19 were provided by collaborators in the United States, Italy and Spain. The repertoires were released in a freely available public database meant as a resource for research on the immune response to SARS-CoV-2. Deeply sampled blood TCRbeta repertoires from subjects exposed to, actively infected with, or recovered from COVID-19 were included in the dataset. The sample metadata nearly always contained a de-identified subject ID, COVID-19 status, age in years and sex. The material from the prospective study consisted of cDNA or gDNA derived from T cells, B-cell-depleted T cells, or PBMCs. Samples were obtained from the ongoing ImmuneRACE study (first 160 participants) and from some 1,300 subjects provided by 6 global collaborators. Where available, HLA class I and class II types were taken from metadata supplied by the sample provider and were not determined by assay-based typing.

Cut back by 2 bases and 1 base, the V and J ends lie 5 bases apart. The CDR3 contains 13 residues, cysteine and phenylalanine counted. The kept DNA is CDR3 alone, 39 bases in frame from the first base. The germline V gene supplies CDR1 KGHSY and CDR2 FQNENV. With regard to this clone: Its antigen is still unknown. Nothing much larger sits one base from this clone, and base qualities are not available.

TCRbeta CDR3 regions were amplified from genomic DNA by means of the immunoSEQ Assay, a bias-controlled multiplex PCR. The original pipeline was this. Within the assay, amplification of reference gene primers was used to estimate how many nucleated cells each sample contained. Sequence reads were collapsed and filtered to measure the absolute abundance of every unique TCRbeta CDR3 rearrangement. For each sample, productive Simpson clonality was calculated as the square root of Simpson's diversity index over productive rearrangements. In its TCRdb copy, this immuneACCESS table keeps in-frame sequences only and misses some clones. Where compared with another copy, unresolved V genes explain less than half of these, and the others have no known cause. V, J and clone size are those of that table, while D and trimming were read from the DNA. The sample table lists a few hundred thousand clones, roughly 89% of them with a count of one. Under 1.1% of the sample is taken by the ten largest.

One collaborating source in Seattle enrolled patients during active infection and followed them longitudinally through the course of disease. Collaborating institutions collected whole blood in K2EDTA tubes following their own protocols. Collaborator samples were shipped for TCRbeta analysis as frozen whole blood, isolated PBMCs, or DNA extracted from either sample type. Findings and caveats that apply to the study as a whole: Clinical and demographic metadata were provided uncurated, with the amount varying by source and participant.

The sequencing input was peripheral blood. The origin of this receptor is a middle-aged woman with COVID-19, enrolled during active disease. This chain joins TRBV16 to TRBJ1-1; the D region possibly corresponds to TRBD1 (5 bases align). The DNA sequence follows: TGTGCCAGCAGCCAACAGGGGAACACTGAAGCTTTCTTT. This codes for CASSQQGNTEAFF.